This entry describes one TCR beta chain. This entry belongs to a study of cytomegalovirus exposure and HLA in healthy donors. The PCR used 60 Vbeta and 13 Jbeta primers. Assay used: immunoSEQ multiplex PCR; TCRdb lists only in-frame clones, some missing. This sample has roughly 100,000 clones; 65% to 80% occur once, and the top ten carry about 6.1%. V lost 1 base and J 1 base, leaving 14 bases between the germline ends. The CDR3 totals 16 residues. The germline gives CDR1 SGHRS, CDR2 YFSETQ. The rearrangement uses TRBV5-1 and TRBJ2-5, with D possibly being TRBD1 (5 bases). This receptor was identified in a woman in her fifties or sixties in good health and CMV-seropositive. Specimen: PBMCs. The CDR3 DNA reads as TGCGCCAGCAGCTTGAGCCCGTTGACAGTCCAAGAGACCCAGTACTTC. Translated, it gives CASSLSPLTVQETQYF.